This T cell receptor beta chain was captured by sequencing in a study of PD-L1 blockade in urothelial cancer. Time point described: peripheral blood 6 weeks after treatment start. This clone has a single count. The sample carries other DNA sequences with the same CDR3. Clones were sequenced by immunoSEQ multiplex PCR, and TCRdb holds only the in-frame ones, with some missing. This table holds about 44,000 clones, about 90% found once. Per the germline V gene, CDR1 is SEHNR and CDR2 is FQNEAQ (reference sequence). V was shortened by 3 bases and J by 1 base, with 6 bases between the two germline ends. The CDR3 runs to 14 residues.

The chain combines TRBV7-9 with TRBJ2-2, with a weak D call TRBD1 (6 bases). The sample was PBMCs, taken around atezolizumab (anti-PD-L1) treatment. The source is a man between 65 and 85 years old with urothelial cancer. The CDR3 region has the DNA TGTGCCAGCAGCTTGGGACAGAACACCGGGGAGCTGTTTTTT. This translates into CASSLGQNTGELFF.